Following are 24 T cell receptor beta chains from one sample sequenced in a study of shared clonotypes between healthy human individuals. In the naive CD8 group, cells lacked CD45RO and were positively selected for CCR7, so terminally differentiated effector memory CD45RA+ cells were left out. Data came from immunoSEQ multiplex PCR; TCRdb stores just in-frame clones and leaves some out. This sample has about 2.1 million clones, with around 93% found just once. The sample taken for sequencing was naive CD8+ T cells from PBMCs. The receptors derive from a man aged 18 to 30 in good health. Some clones in this sample may be carry-over from other donors' samples.

V usage is TRBV29-1 and J usage is TRBJ2-7; D is unclear. Germline V gene data show CDR1 as SQVTM and CDR2 as ANQGSEA. Trimming shortened V by 5 bases and J by 2 bases, and 16 bases separated the two germline ends. This CDR3 region has 14 residues. The CDR3 region is CSVQNRTTPYEQYF. Written as DNA, the CDR3 is TGCAGCGTTCAAAACCGGACGACCCCCTACGAGCAGTACTTC.

This chain joins TRBV19 and TRBJ1-1; 8 bases fit TRBD1. The CDR3 loop spans 16 amino acids. Germline lookup yields CDR1 LNHDA and CDR2 SQIVND (reference sequence). J lost 4 bases, V lost 3 bases, and 10 bases had no gene match. The CDR3: CASSIRRTGRVTEAFF. CDR3 nucleotide sequence: TGTGCCAGTAGTATCCGCCGGACAGGGAGGGTCACTGAAGCTTTCTTT.

The chain employs TRBV28 and TRBJ2-3; the D gene is possibly TRBD2 (5 bases). The CDR3 is made up of 17 amino acids. Germline V gives CDR1 MDHEN, CDR2 SYDVKM. The germline V and J ends were trimmed by 4 bases and 2 bases, with 19 bases remaining between them. CDR3 loop: CASSSQARRGITDTQYF. The DNA of the CDR3 is TGTGCCAGCAGTTCCCAAGCGCGGCGAGGGATCACAGATACGCAGTATTTT.

The chain couples TRBV4-1 to TRBJ2-7; a possible D gene is TRBD1 (5 bases). The CDR3 has 14 amino acids. The V and J ends lost 1 base and 9 bases respectively, with 16 bases between them. The germline V gene encodes CDR1 MGHRA and CDR2 YSYEKL. The CDR3 protein is CASSQGAGLIGQYF. DNA of the CDR3: TGCGCCAGCAGCCAAGGAGCAGGGTTAATTGGGCAGTACTTC.

The chain uses TRBV9 and TRBJ2-6; no firm D call. The CDR3 covers 15 residues. Between the trimmed V and J ends, which lost 4 bases and 0 bases, there was a span of 8 bases. From germline, CDR1 is SGDLS and CDR2 YYNGEE. The CDR3 sequence is CASSTRLSGANVLTF. CDR3 nucleotide sequence: TGTGCCAGCAGCACTCGGCTCTCTGGGGCCAACGTCCTGACTTTC.

The J gene is TRBJ2-1, the V gene TRBV7-9; 11 positions agree with TRBD1. Germline lookup yields CDR1 SEHNR and CDR2 FQNEAQ (reference sequence). CDR3 length: 17 residues. Trimming took 5 bases from V and 1 from J; bases not matched to a gene: 7. CDR3 sequence reads: CASSRKGTGGSYNEQFF. The CDR3 coding sequence is TGTGCCAGCAGCCGAAAAGGGACAGGGGGATCCTACAATGAGCAGTTCTTC.

The rearrangement uses TRBV2 and TRBJ1-3, with D possibly being TRBD1 (5 bases). This CDR3 contains 15 residues. The germline V gene encodes CDR1 SNHLY and CDR2 FYNNEI. Trimming cost V 2 bases and J 4 bases, with 12 bases left between them. The CDR3 DNA sequence: TGTGCCAGCAGTGAATGGGAAGGGGCCGGAAACACCATATATTTT. It yields the protein CASSEWEGAGNTIYF. Full variable domain (remainder filled in from reference TRBV2 and TRBJ1-3): EPEVTQTPSHQVTQMGQEVILRCVPISNHLYFYWYRQILGQKVEFLVSFYNNEISEKSEIFDDQFSVERPDGSNFTLKIRSTKLEDSAMYFCASSEWEGAGNTIYFGEGSWLTVV.

On this clone: Additional DNA sequences in this sample encode the identical CDR3. V usage is TRBV9 and J usage is TRBJ2-7, with D unresolved. Germline CDR1 SGDLS, CDR2 YYNGEE. Between the trimmed V and J ends, which lost 2 bases and 0 bases, there was a span of 9 bases. The CDR3 consists of 14 residues. CDR3 DNA sequence: TGTGCCAGCAGCGTCGGTCGGAGCTCCTACGAGCAGTACTTC. Its translation is CASSVGRSSYEQYF.

The chain employs TRBV6-6 and TRBJ1-1; no definite D call. The CDR3 runs 15 residues. The V gene's germline CDR1 is MNHNY and CDR2 SVGAGI (reference sequence). V was shortened by 0 bases and J by 0 bases, with 8 bases between the two germline ends. The chain's CDR3 is CASSYSGWMNTEAFF. The CDR3 DNA reads as TGTGCCAGCAGTTACTCGGGGTGGATGAACACTGAAGCTTTCTTT.

The genes are TRBV7-8 and TRBJ2-1; tentative D call: TRBD1 (6 bases). The V and J ends lost 5 bases and 5 bases respectively, with 16 bases between them. Germline assignment: CDR1 SGHVS and CDR2 FQNEAQ. This CDR3 has 15 amino acids. This CDR3 is CASSPVDSPNNEQFF. The CDR3, as DNA: TGTGCCAGCAGCCCAGTGGACAGCCCGAACAATGAGCAGTTCTTC.

J is TRBJ2-3 and V is TRBV9; 7 nucleotides align to TRBD2. V lost 0 bases, J lost 0 bases, and 7 bases stayed unmatched. The CDR3 is made up of 17 amino acids. Germline V CDR1 and CDR2: SGDLS, YYNGEE. As DNA, the CDR3 is TGTGCCAGCAGCGTAGCGGGCGGGAGCGGGAGCACAGATACGCAGTATTTT. It encodes CASSVAGGSGSTDTQYF.

The chain links TRBV19 to TRBJ2-7, with D maybe TRBD1 (5 bases). The CDR3 loop spans 14 amino acids. Germline CDR1 LNHDA, CDR2 SQIVND (reference sequence). Trimming stripped 3 bases from V and 4 bases from J, with 13 bases between. CDR3 protein: CASSILGQGYEQYF. CDR3 sequence (DNA): TGTGCCAGTAGTATTTTGGGGCAGGGTTACGAGCAGTACTTC.

V usage is TRBV27 and J usage is TRBJ2-7; D gene unclear. V lost 5 bases to trimming and J lost 4 bases, with 21 bases between them. Germline V gene data show CDR1 as MNHEY and CDR2 as SMNVEV (reference sequence). The CDR3 length is 16 residues. The CDR3 region is CASSPSVGVGFYEQYF. CDR3 bases: TGTGCCAGCAGTCCCTCGGTTGGGGTAGGGTTTTACGAGCAGTACTTC.

This chain uses TRBV9 with TRBJ2-2; D gene ambiguous. There are 15 residues in the CDR3. The V end was cut by 3 bases, the J end by 4 bases, with 13 bases between. Germline V CDR1 and CDR2: SGDLS, YYNGEE. This CDR3 reads CASSALRTATGELFF. In nucleotides, the CDR3 is TGTGCCAGCAGCGCCCTTAGGACGGCCACCGGGGAGCTGTTTTTT.

The chain is built from TRBV7-6 and TRBJ1-6; TRBD1 might be the D (6 bases). The V gene lost 4 bases and the J gene lost 6 bases, with 16 bases spanning the gap. There are 16 residues in the CDR3. The V gene's germline CDR1 is SGHVS and CDR2 FNYEAQ. The CDR3 DNA sequence: TGTGCCAGCAGCTCGAACCCTAGGGGGGTTAATTCACCCCTCCACTTT. Its translation is CASSSNPRGVNSPLHF.

J is TRBJ2-3 and V is TRBV9; tentative D call: TRBD2 (6 bases). CDR1 is SGDLS and CDR2 is YYNGEE in the germline V gene. This CDR3 has 16 amino acids. V shed 4 bases and J shed 0 bases, with 15 bases lying between them. The CDR3 sequence: CASSPPWGESTDTQYF. CDR3 nucleotides: TGTGCCAGCAGCCCCCCGTGGGGGGAAAGCACAGATACGCAGTATTTT.

The chain carries TRBV6-1 and TRBJ2-2; D gene uncertain. The CDR3 loop spans 13 amino acids. Between the trimmed V and J ends, which lost 6 bases and 3 bases, there was a span of 8 bases. CDR1 and CDR2 from the germline V gene are MNHNS and SASEGT. The CDR3 sequence is CASSDTYTGELFF. The CDR3 DNA reads TGTGCCAGCAGCGACACCTACACCGGGGAGCTGTTTTTT.

The CDR3 region has the DNA TGTGCCTGGGCCCCGGGACTAGCGGGAGTTTACACCGGGGAGCTGTTTTTT. It is translated as CAWAPGLAGVYTGELFF. The gene calls are TRBV30 and TRBJ2-2; 14 nucleotides align to TRBD2. The CDR3 loop spans 17 amino acids. The germline V gene encodes CDR1 GTSNPN and CDR2 SVGIG (reference sequence). V lost 5 bases, J lost 3 bases, and 8 bases stayed unmatched.

The gene calls are TRBV7-8 and TRBJ2-3; D is unresolved. V shed 5 bases and J shed 6 bases, with 18 bases lying between them. CDR1 is SGHVS and CDR2 is FQNEAQ in the germline V gene. This CDR3 is built from 15 residues. The CDR3 DNA reads TGTGCCAGCAGCACCTTTCTAGGGTTCTATGATACGCAGTATTTT. Translated: CASSTFLGFYDTQYF.

V is TRBV10-1 and J is TRBJ2-7; D unresolved. The germline CDR1 and CDR2 sequences are WNHNN and SYGVQD (reference sequence). The CDR3 has 14 amino acids. V gave up 3 bases and J gave up 4 bases, with 13 bases separating them. CDR3: CASSDGPLRYEQYF. DNA of the CDR3: TGCGCCAGCAGTGACGGGCCCCTGAGGTACGAGCAGTACTTC.

As for this clone: This CDR3 is also generated by other DNA sequences in the sample. The rearrangement uses TRBV29-1 and TRBJ2-2, with D perhaps TRBD1 or TRBD2 (5 bases each). V lost 4 bases and J lost 4, with 7 bases in between. CDR1 and CDR2 from the germline V gene are SQVTM and ANQGSEA. CDR3 size: 12 residues. The CDR3 here is CSVVGVTGELFF. CDR3 in DNA: TGCAGCGTTGTGGGGGTCACCGGGGAGCTGTTTTTT.

The CDR3 loop is CASSFASYEQYF. Written as DNA, the CDR3 is TGTGCCAGCAGTTTCGCCTCCTACGAGCAGTACTTC. The chain combines TRBV28 with TRBJ2-7; D unclear. The V end lost 3 bases, the J end lost 0 bases, and 3 bases lay between the germline ends. Germline assignment: CDR1 MDHEN and CDR2 SYDVKM. The CDR3 totals 12 residues.

This clone was observed a few times. V gene TRBV7-9 combines with J gene TRBJ1-2, with D uncertain. Germline-derived CDR1 and CDR2 are SEHNR and FQNEAQ (reference sequence). Trimming cost V 0 bases and J 12 bases, with 11 bases left between them. This CDR3 has 12 residues. DNA of the CDR3: TGTGCCAGCAGCTTAGCGGGGTTCGTCCACACCTTC. Its protein product is CASSLAGFVHTF.

The J gene is TRBJ2-1, the V gene TRBV9; the match to TRBD1 covers 8 bases. CDR3 length equals 16 residues. The V segment lost 0 bases and the J segment 4 bases; nucleotides outside the gene matches: 6. Germline assignment: CDR1 SGDLS and CDR2 YYNGEE. CDR3 protein: CASSVEGRGRYNEQFF. The CDR3 region has the DNA TGTGCCAGCAGCGTAGAGGGCAGGGGGCGGTACAATGAGCAGTTCTTC.